These T cell receptor beta chains were read from a single sample in a study of CD4 and CD8 cells across lung adenocarcinoma regions. TCRdb passed the PCR reads through MiXCR, listing each CDR3 protein once. The sample has tens of thousands of distinct CDR3 sequences, roughly half seen once; the top ten hold 45% to 60%. Material: CD8+ T cells from the center of a lung tumor. These TCRs come from a male donor with lung adenocarcinoma. The CD4 and CD8 labels of this study may be unreliable. Both conserved end residues are trimmed from each CDR3.

>TRBV10-1|TRBJ1-1
ASSSGFNTEAF
>TRBV15|TRBJ2-5
ATSRGDHNRKETQY
>TRBV10-2|TRBJ2-5
ASSEPGLADQETQY
>TRBV6-1|TRBJ2-3
ASREAGGGDRETQY
>TRBV4-1|TRBJ1-1
ASSQAEGGTEAF
>TRBV6-1|TRBJ2-3
ASSVLEAGGATQY
>TRBV6-5|TRBJ2-1
ASSYSVGVDYNEQF
>TRBV6-2/TRBV6-3|TRBJ2-3
ASSYGLAGVTSTDTQY
>TRBV11-1|TRBJ2-7
ASSFGTSGPYEQY
>TRBV24-1|TRBJ2-4
ATGSDRGIDEQY
>TRBV29-1|TRBJ2-4
SVVMRAKNIQY
>TRBV10-3|.
AISESGAETQY
>TRBV12-3/TRBV12-4|TRBJ2-5
ASSRTRSGPQETQY
>TRBV28|.
ASSQSRRGEQY
>TRBV11-2|TRBJ2-3
ASSRGLVTDTQY
>TRBV6-1|TRBJ1-4
ASTGQGYEKLF
>TRBV10-2|TRBJ2-1
ASMWGGEQF
>TRBV14|TRBJ2-1
ASSQERSGAYGMAEQF
>TRBV6-5|TRBJ1-6
ASSYGVSSPLH
>TRBV6-1|TRBJ2-4
AGHGGGEQETQY
>TRBV7-2|TRBJ2-5
ASSIAGARLGNEQY
>TRBV6-1|TRBJ2-3
ARGEGGRGPDTQY
>TRBV5-1|TRBJ2-7
ASSLGILSYEQY
>TRBV6-1|TRBJ2-1
ASSELAESSYNEQF
>TRBV6-1|TRBJ2-7
ASSPGTNPYEQY
>TRBV20-1|TRBJ2-1
SATGTSVEGQF
>TRBV6-1|.
ASTGVGGRDQDTQY
>TRBV7-2|TRBJ2-3
ASSLLGSLSTDTQY
>TRBV10-2|.
ASRHGSVSDTQY
>TRBV6-5|TRBJ2-3
ASSSSPSGSDGEQY
>TRBV12-3/TRBV12-4|TRBJ2-3
ASSGGRMNTGEQY
>TRBV5-1|TRBJ2-5
ASSLGYKGRQETQY
>TRBV6-1|TRBJ1-2
ASSRGEVYGYT
>TRBV6-1|TRBJ2-5
ASRRDRTSGAQY
>TRBV6-1|TRBJ2-3
ASSSLRERLDTQY
>TRBV11-2|TRBJ2-4
ASSDRDRLAKNIQY
>TRBV6-1|.
ASRPPGLEHYNEQY
>TRBV10-2|TRBJ2-2
ASRHTGELF
>TRBV11-2|TRBJ2-3
ASSRLRWGTDTQY
>TRBV11-2|TRBJ1-1
ASSLDRGREAF
>TRBV10-3|TRBJ1-2
AISDSFGYT
>TRBV9|.
ASSVDAGLMREQY
>TRBV11-2|TRBJ2-4
ASSLRSSSPQY
>TRBV4-1|TRBJ2-1
ASSQAYGGSSYNEQF
>TRBV10-1|TRBJ2-4
ASSDGSGRRATDMQY
>TRBV6-4|TRBJ2-1
ASSDVYNEQF
>TRBV6-1|.
AGRGARGPDTQY
>TRBV11-1|TRBJ2-4
ASSSEEGGTAKDTQY
>TRBV6-1|.
ASSASSGDYNAQY